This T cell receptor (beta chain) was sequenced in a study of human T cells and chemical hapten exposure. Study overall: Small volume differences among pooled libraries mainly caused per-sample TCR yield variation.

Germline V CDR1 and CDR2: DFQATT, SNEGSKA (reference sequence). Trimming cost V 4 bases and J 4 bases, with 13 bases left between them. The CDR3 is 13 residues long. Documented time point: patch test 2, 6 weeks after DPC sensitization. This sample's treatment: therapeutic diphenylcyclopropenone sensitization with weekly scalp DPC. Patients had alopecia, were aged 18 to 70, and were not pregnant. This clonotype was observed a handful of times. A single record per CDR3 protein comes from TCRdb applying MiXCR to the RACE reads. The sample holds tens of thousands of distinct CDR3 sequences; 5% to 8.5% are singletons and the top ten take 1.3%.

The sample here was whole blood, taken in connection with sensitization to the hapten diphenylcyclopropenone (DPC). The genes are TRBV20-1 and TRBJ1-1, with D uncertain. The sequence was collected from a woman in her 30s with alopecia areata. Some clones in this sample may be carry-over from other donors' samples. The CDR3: CSAKWAGFTEAFF. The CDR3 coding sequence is TGCAGTGCTAAATGGGCGGGGTTCACTGAAGCTTTCTTT.